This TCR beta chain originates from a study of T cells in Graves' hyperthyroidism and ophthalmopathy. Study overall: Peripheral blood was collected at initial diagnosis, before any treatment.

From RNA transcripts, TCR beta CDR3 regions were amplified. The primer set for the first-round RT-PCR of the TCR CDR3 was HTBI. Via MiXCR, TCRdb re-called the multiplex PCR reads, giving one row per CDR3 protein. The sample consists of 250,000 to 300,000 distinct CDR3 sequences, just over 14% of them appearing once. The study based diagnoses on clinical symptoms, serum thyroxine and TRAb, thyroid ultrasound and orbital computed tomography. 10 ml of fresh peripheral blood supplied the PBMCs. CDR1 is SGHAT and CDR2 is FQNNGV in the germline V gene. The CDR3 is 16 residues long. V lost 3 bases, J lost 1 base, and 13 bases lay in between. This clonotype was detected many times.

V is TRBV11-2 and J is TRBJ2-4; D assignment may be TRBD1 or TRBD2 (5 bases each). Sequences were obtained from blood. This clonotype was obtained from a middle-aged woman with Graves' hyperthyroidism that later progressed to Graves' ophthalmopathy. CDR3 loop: CASSFTSGLAKNIQYF. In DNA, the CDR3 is TGTGCCAGCAGCTTTACATCGGGGCTGGCCAAAAACATTCAGTACTTC.